Given below is one TCR beta chain in context. The CDR3 consists of 17 residues. Germline V gives CDR1 SGHRS, CDR2 YFSETQ. Trimming took off 5 bases at V and 1 base at J, with 21 bases between the two ends. The data were obtained in a study of blood T cell repertoires in COVID-19. Across the study: Samples representing acute and convalescent COVID-19 were sourced from the United States, Italy and Spain. T cells, B-cell-depleted T cells, or PBMCs provided the cDNA or gDNA that served as material.

Per the original data handling: Estimates of nucleated cell counts were drawn from the amplification of reference gene primers. Clones were read by immunoSEQ multiplex PCR, and TCRdb kept only the in-frame ones, dropping some. Clonal size and the V and J genes are those of that table, whereas D and trimming came from the DNA. The sample contains 95,000 to 130,000 clones, 90% of which appear only once. The chain employs TRBV5-1 and TRBJ1-1, with a weak D call TRBD1 (6 bases). Sample: peripheral blood. The sequence derives from a human donor with active COVID-19. The donor label of this sample is uncertain. The CDR3 nucleotides read TGCGCCAGCAGGATGACAAGGGGGATAGGCTCGAACACTGAAGCTTTCTTT. Amino acid sequence: CASRMTRGIGSNTEAFF.